This T cell receptor beta chain was obtained from a study of blood T cell repertoires in COVID-19. Study-wide background: Sources were T cells, B-cell-depleted T cells, or PBMCs; the material itself was cDNA or gDNA.

The CDR3 has 15 amino acids. The germline V gene has CDR1 SGDLS and CDR2 YYNGEE. Trimming removed 3 bases from V and 2 bases from J, with 13 bases in between. Repertoires were generated with immunoSEQ multiplex PCR, while TCRdb's copy carries only in-frame clones and drops some. The sample yields 120,000 to 150,000 clones, about 70% seen once. Sequences were obtained from peripheral blood. This sequence originates from a man older than 75 with acute or convalescent COVID-19. The chain combines TRBV9 with TRBJ2-3; D remains ambiguous. The CDR3 is CASSARRNPTDTQYF. The CDR3 bases are TGTGCCAGCAGCGCGAGGCGTAACCCCACAGATACGCAGTATTTT.